This T cell receptor (beta chain) is from a study of blood T cell repertoires in COVID-19. Assay: immunoSEQ multiplex PCR; the TCRdb copy retains only in-frame clones and omits some. The sample lists under 200,000 clones, around 87% occurring once. This CDR3 is 14 amino acids long. Deletions cut 4 bases from V and 3 bases from J, with 14 bases between. Germline CDR1 SGDLS, CDR2 YYNGEE. This clonotype originated in a man aged 40-49 years with active or convalescent COVID-19. What was sequenced was peripheral blood. The V call is TRBV9, the J call TRBJ2-7, with D perhaps TRBD2 (5 bases). The CDR3: CASSTRTDFYEQYF. Written as DNA, the CDR3 is TGTGCCAGCAGCACTAGGACCGATTTCTACGAGCAGTACTTC.